This T cell receptor beta chain was identified during a study of shared clonotypes between healthy human individuals. The CDR3 loop spans 14 amino acids. Per germline, CDR1 SGHTA and CDR2 FQGNSA. V was shortened by 1 base and J by 5 bases, with 12 bases between the two germline ends. The data were produced by immunoSEQ multiplex PCR, yet TCRdb's version contains in-frame clones alone and is incomplete. The table records roughly 2,300,000 clones, under 95% of them present only once. This clonotype was obtained from a man between 18 and 35 years old in good health. Some clones in this sample may be carry-over from other donors' samples. Sequencing was performed on naive CD4+ T cells from PBMCs. Subset denoted: CD45RA+ positively selected. V usage is TRBV7-2 and J usage is TRBJ2-7; D may be TRBD2 (5 bases). CDR3 protein: CASSLVVGRDEQYF. CDR3 DNA: TGTGCCAGCAGCTTAGTCGTAGGGAGAGACGAGCAGTACTTC.